The sample holds a few counts of the clone carrying this TCR beta chain. Its antigen is as yet unknown. The sample comes from a study of Ad26.COV2.S vaccination and SARS-CoV-2 variants. About the research overall: Participants got Ad26.COV2.S intramuscularly, once or twice 56 days apart.

The protocol was immunoSEQ multiplex PCR, while the TCRdb copy is restricted to in-frame clones and leaves out a portion. The sample includes about 410,000 clones, approximately 90% of them seen just once. General study findings and limits: Recipients of vaccine and of placebo showed similar breadth of their non-spike TCR repertoires.

Germline V lookup: CDR1 SGDLS, CDR2 YYNGEE. This CDR3 region has 15 residues. V shed 4 bases, J shed 3 bases, and the junction held 10 bases outside the gene matches. Treatment indicated: 19 received Ad26.COV2.S at low or high dose, single or two shots; roughly five received placebo; per-sample allocation not given. Following the first vaccine or placebo injection, samples were taken on day 63. The sequences come from peripheral blood, collected in a trial of Ad26.COV2.S vaccine versus placebo. V usage is TRBV9 and J usage is TRBJ2-7; 7 bases map to TRBD1. The sequence derives from a person between 18 and 65 years old who received the Ad26.COV2.S COVID-19 vaccine or a placebo. CDR3 sequence reads: CASSPKQGSGYEQYF. The CDR3 region has the DNA TGTGCCAGCAGCCCAAAACAGGGGTCGGGCTACGAGCAGTACTTC.